These 17 T cell receptor beta chains were sequenced from one sample in a study of radiotherapy plus CTLA-4 blockade in lung cancer. TCRdb keeps only in-frame clones here, not all; method: immunoSEQ multiplex PCR. There are around 70,000 clones in the sample; around 87% occur only once, and less than 45% lies in the top ten. Sequences were derived from peripheral blood, sampled from a patient treated with radiotherapy plus ipilimumab. The receptors were sampled from a human donor with non-small cell lung cancer that progressed on radiotherapy plus ipilimumab.

The chain carries TRBV27 and TRBJ2-1, with 10 positions matching TRBD1. The V gene's germline CDR1 is MNHEY and CDR2 SMNVEV (reference sequence). Trimming cost V 5 bases and J 2 bases; bases outside gene matches: 3. The CDR3 loop spans 15 amino acids. For the CDR3, the DNA is TGTGCCAGCAGTGCCGGGACAGGGGCCTACAATGAGCAGTTCTTC. It codes for CASSAGTGAYNEQFF.

V usage is TRBV9 and J usage is TRBJ2-7, with D unclear. The V end lost 0 bases, the J end lost 6 bases, and 10 bases lay between the germline ends. Germline lookup yields CDR1 SGDLS and CDR2 YYNGEE. This CDR3 contains 13 residues. The CDR3 spells CASSVVSGSEQYF. CDR3 DNA: TGTGCCAGCAGCGTAGTCTCGGGTTCCGAGCAGTACTTC.

This clone was found once. This chain joins TRBV27 and TRBJ1-1, with a possible D match to TRBD1 (6 bases). Germline CDR1 is MNHEY and CDR2 is SMNVEV (reference sequence). The CDR3 totals 15 residues. V lost 2 bases to trimming and J lost 4 bases, with 14 bases between them. Here the CDR3 reads CASSLAWTAPTEAFF. The CDR3, as DNA: TGTGCCAGCAGTTTAGCCTGGACAGCCCCCACTGAAGCTTTCTTT.

This clone has only a few counts. The CDR3: CATGGSPHTDTQYF. CDR3 bases: TGTGCCACAGGCGGGAGTCCCCACACAGATACGCAGTATTTT. The chain uses TRBV28 and TRBJ2-3; 7 nucleotides match TRBD2. The CDR3 length is 14 residues. The ends lost 10 bases at V and 2 bases at J; junction bases unmatched: 9. Germline CDR1 MDHEN, CDR2 SYDVKM.

CDR3: CASSSGQARIDQETQYF. In DNA form, the CDR3 reads TGTGCCAGCAGTTCAGGCCAGGCGCGCATCGATCAAGAGACCCAGTACTTC. The J gene is TRBJ2-5, the V gene TRBV27; no clear D. The CDR3 is 17 residues long. Per germline, CDR1 MNHEY and CDR2 SMNVEV (reference sequence). Trimming removed 4 bases from V and 2 bases from J, with 20 bases in between.

The chain recombines TRBV5-4 with TRBJ1-1; 11 bases are a match to TRBD1. The CDR3 consists of 15 residues. Trimming removed 3 bases from V and 4 bases from J; junction bases left unmatched: 5. Looked up from germline, CDR1 is SGHNT and CDR2 is YYREEE (reference sequence). The CDR3 spells CASSSPGTGGTEAFF. CDR3 nucleotides: TGTGCCAGCAGCTCACCCGGGACAGGGGGCACTGAAGCTTTCTTT. Supplemented by reference TRBV5-4 and TRBJ1-1, the full variable domain reads ETGVTQSPTHLIKTRGQQVTLRCSSQSGHNTVSWYQQALGQGPQFIFQYYREEENGRGNFPPRFSGLQFPNYSSELNVNALELDDSALYLCASSSPGTGGTEAFFGQGTRLTVV.

The rearrangement uses TRBV5-8 and TRBJ1-5; D ambiguous. The germline gives CDR1 SGHTS, CDR2 YDEGEE. V was shortened by 0 bases and J by 3 bases, with 10 bases between the two germline ends. This CDR3 contains 15 residues. The CDR3 loop reads CASSLVGRPNQPQHF. The CDR3 DNA sequence: TGTGCCAGCAGCTTGGTTGGCAGACCCAATCAGCCCCAGCATTTT. Full variable domain (missing parts from reference TRBV5-8 and TRBJ1-5): EAGVTQSPTHLIKTRGQQATLRCSPISGHTSVYWYQQALGLGLQFLLWYDEGEERNRGNFPPRFSGRQFPNYSSELNVNALELEDSALYLCASSLVGRPNQPQHFGDGTRLSIL.

The chain recombines TRBV6-5 with TRBJ1-1; the D gene is possibly TRBD1 (5 bases). There are 14 residues in the CDR3. Germline V lookup: CDR1 MNHEY, CDR2 SVGAGI. The V and J ends lost 5 bases and 0 bases respectively, with 10 bases between them. DNA of the CDR3: TGTGCCAGCAGTGGGTCAGGGATGAACACTGAAGCTTTCTTT. Translating it yields CASSGSGMNTEAFF.

The V call is TRBV5-1, the J call TRBJ2-7; TRBD2 matches 13 bases. CDR3 length: 16 amino acids. Trimming cost V 0 bases and J 2 bases; bases outside gene matches: 2. CDR1 and CDR2 from the germline V gene are SGHRS and YFSETQ. The CDR3 reads CASSLAGTSGAYEQYV. CDR3 nucleotide sequence: TGCGCCAGCAGCTTGGCCGGGACTAGCGGGGCCTACGAGCAGTACGTC.

The chain employs TRBV10-1 and TRBJ2-7, with 7 bases aligning to TRBD1. With V trimmed by 4 bases and J by 3 bases, 3 bases remained unmatched. The CDR3 runs to 13 residues. The germline V gene has CDR1 WNHNN and CDR2 SYGVQD (reference sequence). CDR3 sequence: CASSGAGGYEQYF. The CDR3 bases are TGCGCCAGCAGTGGAGCAGGGGGCTACGAGCAGTACTTC.

The chain couples TRBV21-1 to TRBJ2-7; the table's D call, TRBD1, was not checked against the DNA. TRBV21-1 is a documented pseudogene. The CDR3 covers 17 residues. CDR3 sequence reads: CASSKALGQGYSYEQYV. The CDR3 nucleotides are TGTGCCAGCAGCAAAGCGCTAGGCCAGGGGTACTCCTACGAGCAGTACGTC.

The chain employs TRBV27 and TRBJ2-6, with D perhaps TRBD2 (6 bases). The germline gives CDR1 MNHEY, CDR2 SMNVEV (reference sequence). The CDR3 has 17 amino acids. Trimming shortened V by 4 bases and J by 0 bases, and 13 bases separated the two germline ends. The CDR3 DNA sequence: TGTGCCAGCAGTTCGGGAGACCTAAGCTCTGGGGCCAACGTCCTGACTTTC. Translation gives CASSSGDLSSGANVLTF.

This chain connects TRBV27 to TRBJ1-1; the match to TRBD1 covers 8 bases. The germline gives CDR1 MNHEY, CDR2 SMNVEV (reference sequence). The CDR3 is 14 residues long. Trimming at V came to 3 bases and at J to 1 base, leaving 1 base not matched to a gene. CDR3 coding DNA: TGTGCCAGCAGTTTGGGGACAGGGAACACTGAAGCTTTCTTT. Translating gives CASSLGTGNTEAFF.

The chain carries TRBV21-1 and TRBJ2-7; TRBD2 is the table's D call, not checked against the DNA. TRBV21-1 is annotated as a pseudogene. The length of the CDR3 is 12 residues. CDR3 sequence reads: CASSETGYEQYF. CDR3 nucleotide sequence: TGTGCCAGCAGCGAAACCGGTTACGAGCAGTACTTC.

The rearrangement links TRBV5-4 to TRBJ2-1; a weak D match, TRBD2 (6 bases). The CDR3 covers 16 residues. V lost 4 bases, J lost 0 bases, and 14 bases lay in between. CDR1 SGHNT and CDR2 YYREEE come from the germline V gene (reference sequence). In DNA form, the CDR3 reads TGTGCCAGCAGCCCCCGTTTCGGGAGCTCCTACAATGAGCAGTTCTTC. The encoded protein is CASSPRFGSSYNEQFF.

This chain links TRBV2 with TRBJ2-3; 14 bases agree with TRBD2. V lost 6 bases to trimming and J lost 2 bases; unmatched junction nucleotides: 4. In germline, CDR1 is SNHLY, CDR2 FYNNEI. The CDR3 extends over 16 amino acids. CDR3 DNA: TGTGCCAGCAGGATGGGACTAGCGGGAGTCACAGATACGCAGTATTTT. Its translation: CASRMGLAGVTDTQYF.

The rearrangement joins TRBV19 to TRBJ2-3; D may be TRBD2 (5 bases). V lost 7 bases, J lost 1 base, and 9 bases lay in between. This CDR3 region has 13 residues. The germline CDR1 and CDR2 sequences are LNHDA and SQIVND (reference sequence). CDR3 bases: TGTGCCAGTACGACGCGGGGCACAGATACGCAGTATTTT. It yields the protein CASTTRGTDTQYF.